A single sample is the source of the 11 T cell receptor beta chains below, sequenced in a study of blood T cells in healthy people across ages. A second PCR of about 7 to 12 cycles used a sample-barcoded 5' primer and a J-beta primer mix. TCRdb reprocessed the 5' RACE reads via MiXCR and lists one record per CDR3 protein. The profile shows about 670,000 distinct CDR3 sequences, around 38% of them singletons. The material sequenced was blood. These receptors were taken from a man older than 75 in good health.

The V gene is TRBV5-5, the J gene TRBJ2-3; no clear D. Germline CDR1 and CDR2: SGHKS and YYEKEE (reference sequence). V dropped 1 base and J dropped 1 base, with 10 bases sitting between them. CDR3 size: 15 residues. CDR3 sequence (DNA): TGTGCCAGCAGCTTGACCGGGTCCCGCACAGATACGCAGTATTTT. Translating it yields CASSLTGSRTDTQYF.

The J gene is TRBJ2-5, the V gene TRBV24-1; TRBD2 agrees at 9 bases. The V segment lost 2 bases and the J segment 1 base; nucleotides outside the gene matches: 4. This CDR3 region has 16 residues. Germline assignment: CDR1 KGHDR and CDR2 SFDVKD. The CDR3 spells CATSDSSGGIQETQYF. The CDR3 DNA reads as TGTGCCACCAGTGATTCAAGCGGGGGGATCCAAGAGACCCAGTACTTC.

The gene calls are TRBV18 and TRBJ1-5; D not resolved. Germline CDR1 KGHSH, CDR2 LQKENI. CDR3 length equals 14 residues. Between the trimmed V and J ends, which lost 3 bases and 5 bases, there was a span of 11 bases. The CDR3: CASSPVERDQPQHF. In DNA form, the CDR3 reads TGTGCCAGCTCACCGGTCGAGAGGGATCAGCCCCAGCATTTT.

The genes are TRBV7-2 and TRBJ1-6; 7 positions match TRBD1. The germline V gene encodes CDR1 SGHTA and CDR2 FQGNSA. The CDR3 length is 15 residues. J was trimmed by 10 bases and V by 5 bases; bases with no gene match: 11. The CDR3, as DNA: TGTGCCAGCAGCGGCAGGGGCAGGGGGAACTCACCCCTCCACTTT. Its protein product is CASSGRGRGNSPLHF. Using reference TRBV7-2 and TRBJ1-6 for the parts outside the CDR3, the full variable domain is GAGVSQSPSNKVTEKGKDVELRCDPISGHTALYWYRQSLGQGLEFLIYFQGNSAPDKSGLPSDRFSAERTGGSVSTLTIQRTQQEDSAVYLCASSGRGRGNSPLHFGNGTRLTVT.

The chain is built from TRBV7-2 and TRBJ2-3, with no clear D. The CDR3 has 15 amino acids. Germline CDR1 SGHTA, CDR2 FQGNSA. Trimming cost V 5 bases and J 0 bases, with 12 bases left between them. The CDR3: CASSRAILSTDTQYF. The CDR3 nucleotides read TGTGCCAGCAGCCGAGCGATCCTAAGCACAGATACGCAGTATTTT.

The rearrangement links TRBV4-1 to TRBJ2-5; D not certain. The germline gives CDR1 MGHRA, CDR2 YSYEKL. The CDR3 loop spans 11 amino acids. V was trimmed by 4 bases and J by 6 bases, leaving 6 bases between them. The chain's CDR3 is CASSLGKTQYF. In nucleotides, the CDR3 is TGCGCCAGCAGCCTGGGAAAGACCCAGTACTTC.

The V call is TRBV7-3, the J call TRBJ2-1, with 8 bases that match TRBD2. CDR1 SGHTA and CDR2 FQGTGA come from the germline V gene. V trimming: 2 bases; J trimming: 11 bases; junction bases outside the gene matches: 11. The CDR3 contains 15 residues. This CDR3 is CASSLARGREAKQFF. The CDR3 DNA follows: TGTGCCAGCAGCTTAGCCCGAGGGCGGGAGGCCAAGCAGTTCTTC.

The rearrangement joins TRBV4-2 to TRBJ2-7; TRBD1 is a possible D gene (5 bases). Germline V CDR1 and CDR2: LGHNA, YNFKEQ. Trimming took 0 bases from V and 7 from J, leaving 16 bases between them. This CDR3 region has 15 residues. In DNA, the CDR3 is TGTGCCAGCAGCCAAGACCCAGAAGGGGCGGAAGAGCAGTACTTC. Residues: CASSQDPEGAEEQYF.

The chain carries TRBV30 and TRBJ2-7; D is uncertain. CDR1 and CDR2 from the germline V gene are GTSNPN and SVGIG (reference sequence). This CDR3 comprises 14 residues. The V gene lost 0 bases and the J gene lost 2 bases, with 11 bases spanning the gap. CDR3 protein: CAWSVLSYPYEQYF. CDR3 coding DNA: TGTGCCTGGAGTGTACTTAGTTACCCCTACGAGCAGTACTTC.

Only a few counts were recorded for this clonotype. V and J are TRBV6-1 and TRBJ2-7; D unresolved. Germline V CDR1 and CDR2: MNHNS, SASEGT. Trimming stripped 1 base from V and 6 bases from J, with 7 bases between. CDR3 length: 12 amino acids. Here the CDR3 DNA reads TGTGCCAGCAGTGAAGTCCGAGGCGAGCAGTACTTC. Amino acid sequence: CASSEVRGEQYF.

The chain recombines TRBV11-2 with TRBJ1-4; perhaps TRBD1 as D (6 bases). The length of the CDR3 is 15 residues. V was clipped by 5 bases and J by 5 bases, with 15 bases between them. CDR1 SGHAT and CDR2 FQNNGV come from the germline V gene. The CDR3, as DNA: TGTGCCAGCAGCCAAACAGACAGGACAAATGAAAAACTGTTTTTT. Its translation: CASSQTDRTNEKLFF.